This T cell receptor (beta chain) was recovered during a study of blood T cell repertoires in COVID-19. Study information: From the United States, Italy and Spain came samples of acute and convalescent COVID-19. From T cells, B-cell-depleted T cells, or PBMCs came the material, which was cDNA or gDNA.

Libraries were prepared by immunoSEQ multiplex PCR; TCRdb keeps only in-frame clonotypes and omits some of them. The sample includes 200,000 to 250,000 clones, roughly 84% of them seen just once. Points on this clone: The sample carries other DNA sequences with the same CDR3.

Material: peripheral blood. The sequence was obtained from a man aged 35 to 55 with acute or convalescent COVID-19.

The CDR3 DNA follows: TGCGCCAGCAGCTTGGCTGGAGGGATCAATGAGCAGTTCTTC. Amino acid sequence: CASSLAGGINEQFF. The chain has TRBV5-1 and TRBJ2-1; D possibly corresponds to TRBD2 (6 bases). The germline CDR1 and CDR2 sequences are SGHRS and YFSETQ. V shed 0 bases and J shed 6 bases, with 10 bases lying between them. This CDR3 contains 14 residues.